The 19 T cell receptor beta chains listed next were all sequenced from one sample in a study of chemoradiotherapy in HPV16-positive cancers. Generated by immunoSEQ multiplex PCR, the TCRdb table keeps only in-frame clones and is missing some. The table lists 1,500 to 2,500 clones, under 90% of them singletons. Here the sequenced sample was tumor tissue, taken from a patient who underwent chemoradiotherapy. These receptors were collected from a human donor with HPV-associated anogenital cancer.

CDR3 nucleotides: TGTGCCAGCAGTGAAACGGTATCGGATGGCTACACCTTC. Translated: CASSETVSDGYTF. The chain carries TRBV2 and TRBJ1-2; D gene uncertain. The germline V gene encodes CDR1 SNHLY and CDR2 FYNNEI. V lost 2 bases and J lost 6, with 10 bases in between. CDR3 size: 13 residues.

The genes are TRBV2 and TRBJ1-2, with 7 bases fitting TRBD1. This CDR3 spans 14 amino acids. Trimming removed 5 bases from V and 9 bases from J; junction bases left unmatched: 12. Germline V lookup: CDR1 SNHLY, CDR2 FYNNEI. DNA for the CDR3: TGTGCCAGCAGTCTAGACAGGGAGGTCAATCGCTACACCTTC. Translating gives CASSLDREVNRYTF.

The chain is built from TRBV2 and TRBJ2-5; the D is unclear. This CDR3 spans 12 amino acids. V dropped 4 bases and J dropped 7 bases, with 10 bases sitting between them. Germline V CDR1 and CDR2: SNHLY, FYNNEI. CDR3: CASSGIVSTQYF. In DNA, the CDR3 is TGTGCCAGCAGTGGGATAGTGTCGACCCAGTACTTC.

The CDR3 sequence is CASSGGRHTEAFF. CDR3 coding DNA: TGTGCCAGCAGTGGGGGACGGCACACTGAAGCTTTCTTT. The V call is TRBV6-1, the J call TRBJ1-1, with D possibly being TRBD1 (5 bases). The CDR3 extends over 13 amino acids. The germline CDR1 and CDR2 sequences are MNHNS and SASEGT. V was cut by 4 bases and J by 3 bases, with 9 bases left in between.

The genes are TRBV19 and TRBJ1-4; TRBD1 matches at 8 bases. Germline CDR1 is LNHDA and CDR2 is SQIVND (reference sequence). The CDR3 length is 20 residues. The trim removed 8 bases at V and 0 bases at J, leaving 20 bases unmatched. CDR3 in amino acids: CASCKCRSTGAEATNEKLFF. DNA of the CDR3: TGTGCCAGTTGTAAGTGCCGATCGACAGGGGCAGAGGCAACTAATGAAAAACTGTTTTTT.

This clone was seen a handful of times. The CDR3 loop is CASSQGRRDPEAFF. Written as DNA, the CDR3 is TGCGCCAGCAGCCAAGGCAGGAGGGACCCTGAAGCTTTCTTT. V gene TRBV4-3 combines with J gene TRBJ1-1; D possibly corresponds to TRBD1 (5 bases). The CDR3 extends over 14 amino acids. Germline V gives CDR1 LGHNA, CDR2 YSLEER. Trimming cost V 1 base and J 6 bases, with 12 bases left between them.

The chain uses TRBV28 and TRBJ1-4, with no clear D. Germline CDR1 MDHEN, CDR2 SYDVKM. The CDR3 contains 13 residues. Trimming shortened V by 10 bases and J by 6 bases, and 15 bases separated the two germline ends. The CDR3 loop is CATLRPGDEKLFF. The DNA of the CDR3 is TGTGCCACCCTACGGCCAGGAGATGAAAAACTGTTTTTT. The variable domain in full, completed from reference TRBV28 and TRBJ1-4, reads DVKVTQSSRYLVKRTGEKVFLECVQDMDHENMFWYRQDPGLGLRLIYFSYDVKMKEKGDIPEGYSVSREKKERFSLILESASTNQTSMYLCATLRPGDEKLFFGSGTQLSVL.

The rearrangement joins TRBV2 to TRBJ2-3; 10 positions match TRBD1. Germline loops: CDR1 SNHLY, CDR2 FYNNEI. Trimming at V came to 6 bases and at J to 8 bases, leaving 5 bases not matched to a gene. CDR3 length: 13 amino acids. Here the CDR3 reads CASRGTGARTQYF. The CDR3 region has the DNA TGTGCCAGCAGAGGGACAGGGGCTCGTACGCAGTATTTT.

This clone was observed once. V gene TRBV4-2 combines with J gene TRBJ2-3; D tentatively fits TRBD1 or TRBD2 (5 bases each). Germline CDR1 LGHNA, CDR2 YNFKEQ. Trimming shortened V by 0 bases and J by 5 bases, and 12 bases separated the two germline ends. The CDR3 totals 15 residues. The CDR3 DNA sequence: TGTGCCAGCAGCCAAGAGAGGGGACCTCAAGATACGCAGTATTTT. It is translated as CASSQERGPQDTQYF.

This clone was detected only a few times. The DNA for the CDR3 is TGTGCCAGCAGCTTAGGGATCGGGGAGGAGAACACTGAAGCTTTCTTT. This sequence encodes CASSLGIGEENTEAFF. The chain joins TRBV7-9 to TRBJ1-1; D is uncertain. The length of the CDR3 is 16 residues. Germline V gene sequence: CDR1 SEHNR, CDR2 FQNEAQ (reference sequence). V dropped 1 base and J dropped 1 base, with 13 bases sitting between them. Filled out from reference TRBV7-9 and TRBJ1-1, the complete variable domain reads DTGVSQNPRHKITKRGQNVTFRCDPISEHNRLYWYRQTLGQGPEFLTYFQNEAQLEKSRLLSDRFSAERPKGSFSTLEIQRTEQGDSAMYLCASSLGIGEENTEAFFGQGTRLTVV.

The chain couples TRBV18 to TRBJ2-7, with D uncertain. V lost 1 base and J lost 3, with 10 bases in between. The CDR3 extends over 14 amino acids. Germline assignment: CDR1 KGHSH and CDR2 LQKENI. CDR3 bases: TGTGCCAGCTCACCACAAGGCAGGAACTACGAGCAGTACTTC. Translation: CASSPQGRNYEQYF.

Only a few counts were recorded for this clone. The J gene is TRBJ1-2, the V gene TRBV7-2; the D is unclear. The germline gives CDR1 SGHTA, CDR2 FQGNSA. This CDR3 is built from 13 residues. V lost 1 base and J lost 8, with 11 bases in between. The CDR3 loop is CASSLGAGLGYTF. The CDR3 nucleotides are TGTGCCAGCAGCTTAGGGGCAGGACTCGGCTACACCTTC.

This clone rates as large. This chain's CDR3 is CASSRDSTGVQPQHF. CDR3 nucleotide sequence: TGTGCCAGCAGTCGGGACAGTACGGGGGTTCAGCCCCAGCATTTT. The V call is TRBV2, the J call TRBJ1-5; 7 bases align to TRBD1. With 5 bases clipped from V and 6 bases from J, the junction kept 10 bases outside the gene matches. CDR3 size: 15 residues. Germline CDR1 SNHLY, CDR2 FYNNEI.

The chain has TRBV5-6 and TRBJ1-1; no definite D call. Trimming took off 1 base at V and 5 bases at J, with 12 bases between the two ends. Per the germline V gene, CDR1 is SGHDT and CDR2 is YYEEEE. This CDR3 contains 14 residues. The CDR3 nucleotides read TGTGCCAGCAGCTTGTGGGGAGGGAGTACTGAAGCTTTCTTT. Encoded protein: CASSLWGGSTEAFF.

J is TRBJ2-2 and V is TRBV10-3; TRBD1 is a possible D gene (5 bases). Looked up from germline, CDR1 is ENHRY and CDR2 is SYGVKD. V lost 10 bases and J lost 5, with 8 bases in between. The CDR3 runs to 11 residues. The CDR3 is CATQGTGELFF. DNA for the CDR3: TGTGCCACCCAGGGAACCGGGGAGCTGTTTTTT.

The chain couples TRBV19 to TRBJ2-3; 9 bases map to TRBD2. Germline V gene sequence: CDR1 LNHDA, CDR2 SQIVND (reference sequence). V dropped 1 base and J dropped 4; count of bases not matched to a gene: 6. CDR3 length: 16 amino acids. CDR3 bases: TGTGCCAGTAGTATAGGGGCGGGGGGGTCCCCAGATACGCAGTATTTT. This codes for CASSIGAGGSPDTQYF.

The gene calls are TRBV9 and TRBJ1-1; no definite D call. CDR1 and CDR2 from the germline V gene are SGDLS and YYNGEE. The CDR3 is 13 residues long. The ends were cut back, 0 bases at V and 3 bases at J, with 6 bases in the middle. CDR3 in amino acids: CASSVDAHTEAFF. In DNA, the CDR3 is TGTGCCAGCAGCGTAGATGCCCACACTGAAGCTTTCTTT.

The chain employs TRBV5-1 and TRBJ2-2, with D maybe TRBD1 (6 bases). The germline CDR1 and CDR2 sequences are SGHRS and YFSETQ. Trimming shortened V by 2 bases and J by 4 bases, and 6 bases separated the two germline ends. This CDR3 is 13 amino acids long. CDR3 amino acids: CASSLQGTGELFF. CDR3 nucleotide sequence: TGCGCCAGCAGCTTACAGGGCACCGGGGAGCTGTTTTTT.

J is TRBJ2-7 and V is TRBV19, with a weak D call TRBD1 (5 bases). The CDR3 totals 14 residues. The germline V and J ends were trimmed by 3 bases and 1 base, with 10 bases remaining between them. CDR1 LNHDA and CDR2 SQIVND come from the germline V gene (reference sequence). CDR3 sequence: CASSISGPSYEQYF. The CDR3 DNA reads TGTGCCAGTAGTATTTCAGGGCCATCCTACGAGCAGTACTTC.